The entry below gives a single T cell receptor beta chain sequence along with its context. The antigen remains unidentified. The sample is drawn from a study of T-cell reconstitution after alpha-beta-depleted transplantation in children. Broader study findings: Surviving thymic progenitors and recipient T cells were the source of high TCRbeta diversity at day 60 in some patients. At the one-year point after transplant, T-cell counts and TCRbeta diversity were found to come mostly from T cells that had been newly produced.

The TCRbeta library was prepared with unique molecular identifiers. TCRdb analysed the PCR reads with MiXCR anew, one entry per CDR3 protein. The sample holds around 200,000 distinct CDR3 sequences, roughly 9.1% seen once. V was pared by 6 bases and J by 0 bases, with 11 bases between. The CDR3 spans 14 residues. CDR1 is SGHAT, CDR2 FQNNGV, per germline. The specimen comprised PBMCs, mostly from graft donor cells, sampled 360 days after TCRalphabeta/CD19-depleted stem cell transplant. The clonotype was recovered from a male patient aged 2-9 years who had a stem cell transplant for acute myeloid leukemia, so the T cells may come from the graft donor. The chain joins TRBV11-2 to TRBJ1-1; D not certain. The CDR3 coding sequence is TGTGCCAGCAGAGGTGGGCAGATGAACACTGAAGCTTTCTTT. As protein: CASRGGQMNTEAFF.